This is a list of T cell receptor beta chains from one sample in a study of human T cells and chemical hapten exposure. TCRdb passed the RACE reads through MiXCR, listing each CDR3 protein once. The data contain a few hundred thousand distinct CDR3 sequences, about 6% of them singletons. The material sequenced was whole blood, taken in connection with sensitization to the hapten diphenylcyclopropenone (DPC). The source is a young woman with alopecia areata. Some clones in this sample may be carry-over from other donors' samples. CDR3s include the opening cysteine and the closing phenylalanine or tryptophan. D genes are given only for firm matches. The size entry is marked missing in some rows and otherwise reads once, few, many or a size class.

len	abundance	v_gene	d_gene	j_gene	CDR3nt	CDR3aa
16	NA	TRBV15	TRBD1	TRBJ1-3	TGTGCCACCCAAAACTGGAAGGGGGCTGGAGGAAACACCATATATTTT	CATQNWKGAGGNTIYF
13	NA	TRBV6-6	NA	TRBJ2-7	TGTGCCAGCAGGAGAGGGGATATCCGTGAGCAGTACTTC	CASRRGDIREQYF
16	many	TRBV18	NA	TRBJ1-1	TGTGCCAGCTCACCACCGGACAGATCTATGAACACTGAAGCTTTCTTT	CASSPPDRSMNTEAFF
15	NA	TRBV5-6	NA	TRBJ2-2	TGTGCCAGCAGCCGCCGGGACATGAACACCGGGGAGCTGTTTTTT	CASSRRDMNTGELFF
14	many	TRBV28	TRBD1	TRBJ1-2	TGTGCCAGCAGCCTAGGACAGGAAATTTATGGCTACACCTTC	CASSLGQEIYGYTF
15	few	TRBV4-1	NA	TRBJ1-1	TGCGCCAGCAGCCAAGATGGGGGCGGGAACACTGAAGCTTTCTTT	CASSQDGGGNTEAFF
12	NA	TRBV6-5	NA	TRBJ2-1	TGTGCCAGCAGTAGCCATTACAATGAGCAGTTCTTC	CASSSHYNEQFF
15	NA	TRBV7-9	NA	TRBJ2-7	TGTGCCAGCAGTGTTGGCGGGTCTCGCTCCTACGAGCAGTACTTC	CASSVGGSRSYEQYF
13	NA	TRBV2	NA	TRBJ2-6	TGTGCCGGGGCGAGCTCTGGGGCCAACGTCCTGACTTTC	CAGASSGANVLTF
16	many	TRBV3-1	NA	TRBJ1-2	TGTGCCAGCAGCCAAGGAATGGGGGCAGGGAACTATGGCTACACCTTC	CASSQGMGAGNYGYTF
18	NA	TRBV7-2	NA	TRBJ2-2	TGTGCCAGCAGCTTAAGGGGGCCGGGACTCCTCTTTTTCGGGGAGCTGTTTTTT	CASSLRGPGLLFFGELFF
15	many	TRBV4-2	TRBD1	TRBJ1-4	TGTGCCAGCAGCCAAGTTTCACAGGGGACGTTGAAACTGTTTTTT	CASSQVSQGTLKLFF
14	NA	TRBV9	NA	TRBJ1-6	TGTGCCAGCAGCGTAGCGGTGGGCTCCGGACCCCTCCACTTT	CASSVAVGSGPLHF
15	NA	TRBV2	NA	TRBJ2-2	TGTGCCAGCAGTCAACAGGTCCTGAACACCGGGGAGCTGTTTTTT	CASSQQVLNTGELFF
15	once	TRBV12-3/TRBV12-4	NA	TRBJ2-1	TGTGCCAGCGTAAGGGGTCTTGGCTCCTACAATGAGCAGTTCTTC	CASVRGLGSYNEQFF
14	few	TRBV10-3	NA	TRBJ2-7	TGTGCCATCAGTCCCGGGACGCGAGCCTACGAGCAGTACTTC	CAISPGTRAYEQYF
15	many	TRBV27	NA	TRBJ1-4	TGTGCCAGCAGTCCCATCGGGACCCGGAATGAAAAACTGTTTTTT	CASSPIGTRNEKLFF
15	NA	TRBV9	TRBD2	TRBJ2-5	TGTGCCAGCAGCGTAGTAGCGGGGGGGCAAGAGACCCAGTACTTC	CASSVVAGGQETQYF